The present T cell receptor beta chain was sequenced within a study of blood T cell repertoires in COVID-19. Study information: The United States, Italy and Spain provided the acute and convalescent COVID-19 samples. PBMCs, B-cell-depleted T cells, or T cells provided the cDNA or gDNA that made up the material.

V was clipped by 5 bases and J by 0 bases, with 16 bases between them. This CDR3 is 16 amino acids long. Germline CDR1 reads KGHSY; CDR2 reads FQNENV. The table lists this clone with a few counts. Per the original data handling: Amplification from reference gene primers served as the basis for estimated nucleated cell counts. Clones were read by immunoSEQ multiplex PCR, and TCRdb kept only the in-frame ones, dropping some. The D gene and trimming were derived from the DNA, and the V and J assignments and clone size from that table. The data show roughly 40,000 clones, with around 83% seen just once and around 20% held by the top ten.

The chain couples TRBV16 to TRBJ1-2; D is perhaps TRBD1 (5 bases). The TCR was taken from a middle-aged man in a cohort sampled during active COVID-19. Sequences were obtained from peripheral blood. CDR3: CASSSTEGYPNYGYTF. The DNA of the CDR3 is TGTGCCAGCAGCTCGACAGAAGGTTACCCTAACTATGGCTACACCTTC.